The entry below gives a single T cell receptor (beta chain) sequence along with its context. The data originate from a study of T cell changes during pregnancy in multiple sclerosis. Trimming cost V 3 bases and J 4 bases; bases outside gene matches: 6. From germline, CDR1 is MNHEY and CDR2 SMNVEV (reference sequence). CDR3 size: 16 residues. Measured with immunoSEQ multiplex PCR; TCRdb has only the in-frame clones, and not every one. The table lists about 60,000 clones, 90% to 97% of them singletons, with over 2% in the top ten. The sample consisted of CD8+ T cells from peripheral blood mononuclear cells, taken after pregnancy. The sequence derives from a female donor with multiple sclerosis, enrolled in a pregnancy study. V and J are TRBV27 and TRBJ2-7, with TRBD2 matching 13 bases. This CDR3 is CASSFGGLAGFYEQYF. In nucleotides, the CDR3 is TGTGCCAGCAGTTTTGGGGGACTAGCGGGATTTTACGAGCAGTACTTC.